This record looks at one T cell receptor beta chain sequence and its context. This clonotype was seen ten or more times. Its antigen is currently not known. The input lacks base qualities; no much larger clone sits a single base away. The sample comes from a study of CD8 T cells in ankylosing spondylitis (TCRdb year 2017). Study-level background: To find TCR variants linked to disease, the study profiled T cell receptor beta repertoires in ankylosing spondylitis patients and healthy donors. In total, the full study cohort was made up of approximately 99 healthy donors and some 26 ankylosing spondylitis patients. Peripheral blood samples were taken, and synovial fluid was additionally collected from ankylosing spondylitis patients. The investigation overall reported the following: Some motif variants were previously reported in synovial fluid and blood of reactive arthritis patients, suggesting common disease-initiation mechanisms. Blood from ankylosing spondylitis patients appeared to be characterized by a TCR beta motif composed of several highly homologous amino acid variants. Significant enrichment of the disease-linked clones was reported in matched synovial fluid samples from ankylosing spondylitis patients. The disease-linked clones had a CD8+ phenotype and were found at relatively low frequencies in peripheral blood.

Data came from an Illumina HiSeq 2500. Quantitative 5'-RACE with molecular barcodes was used to prepare TCR beta libraries. Processing in the source paper ran as follows. To identify disease-linked TCR variants, a new computational method was used, one built on a probabilistic model of VDJ rearrangement. TCRdb's own reprocessing of the public reads used fastp at Q25 and MiXCR and kept productive beta chains. Each CDR3 protein gets just one entry, which takes the most common genes and DNA from the rows behind it. The V and J calls were not made by the authors but by TCRdb's processing. The sample records approximately 300,000 distinct CDR3 sequences, less than 25% of which are singletons. The ten most abundant clones make up about 4% of the sample. From cysteine to phenylalanine, the CDR3 is 16 amino acids long. Solely the CDR3 DNA is kept, with 48 bases framed from the first base. CDR1 and CDR2 are drawn from the germline V gene: SQVTM, ANQGSEA. V lost 2 bases and J lost 6 bases, and the count of bases not matched to a germline gene is 14.

The receptor chain draws on TRBV29-1 and TRBJ2-3, and 7 junction bases match TRBD2. The clonotype was recovered from a female donor with ankylosing spondylitis or in good health (not recorded which). The sample taken for sequencing was blood, either unsorted or a sorted T cell fraction (not recorded which). The CDR3 region reads CSVEPPIGGSMDTQYF. The bases read TGCAGCGTTGAACCCCCCATAGGCGGGAGTATGGATACGCAGTATTTT.